This passage covers 3 T cell receptor beta chains from one sample sequenced in a study of cytomegalovirus exposure and HLA in healthy donors. PCR amplification relied on 60 Vbeta primers (plus 13 Jbeta primers). Clones were read by immunoSEQ multiplex PCR, and TCRdb kept only the in-frame ones, dropping some. The sample holds 35,000 to 45,000 clones; over 55% are singletons and the top ten take around 12%. Source material: PBMCs. The receptors stem from a man in his sixties in good health and CMV-seropositive.

This clone has more than one count but fewer than ten. This sequence joins TRBV5-4 and TRBJ2-3; D perhaps matches TRBD2 (6 bases). Germline V gene lookup returns CDR1 SGHNT and CDR2 YYREEE (reference sequence). The CDR3 is made up of 17 amino acids. V was trimmed by 4 bases and J by 6 bases, leaving 24 bases between them. DNA of the CDR3: TGTGCCAGCAGCCCCGTCGATCGACACGGAGGGTCCGATACGCAGTATTTT. It codes for CASSPVDRHGGSDTQYF. Full variable domain (rest looked up from reference TRBV5-4 and TRBJ2-3): ETGVTQSPTHLIKTRGQQVTLRCSSQSGHNTVSWYQQALGQGPQFIFQYYREEENGRGNFPPRFSGLQFPNYSSELNVNALELDDSALYLCASSPVDRHGGSDTQYFGPGTRLTVL.

J is TRBJ2-2 and V is TRBV27; 9 bases are a match to TRBD2. Losses at the gene ends were 2 bases for V and 5 bases for J; bases not matched to a gene: 6. Per germline, CDR1 MNHEY and CDR2 SMNVEV (reference sequence). The CDR3 spans 16 residues. The CDR3 coding sequence is TGTGCCAGCAGTTTAGGCGGGAGGGTGGCAACCGGGGAGCTGTTTTTT. Encoded protein: CASSLGGRVATGELFF.

This clone was recorded once. The V gene is TRBV7-9, the J gene TRBJ2-3, with D possibly matching TRBD2 (5 bases). CDR3 size: 12 residues. V was shortened by 5 bases and J by 10 bases, with 13 bases between the two germline ends. In germline, CDR1 is SEHNR, CDR2 FQNEAQ (reference sequence). CDR3 nucleotides: TGTGCCAGCAGCGCGGGTCTTTCCCCGCAGTATTTT. Translated, it gives CASSAGLSPQYF.